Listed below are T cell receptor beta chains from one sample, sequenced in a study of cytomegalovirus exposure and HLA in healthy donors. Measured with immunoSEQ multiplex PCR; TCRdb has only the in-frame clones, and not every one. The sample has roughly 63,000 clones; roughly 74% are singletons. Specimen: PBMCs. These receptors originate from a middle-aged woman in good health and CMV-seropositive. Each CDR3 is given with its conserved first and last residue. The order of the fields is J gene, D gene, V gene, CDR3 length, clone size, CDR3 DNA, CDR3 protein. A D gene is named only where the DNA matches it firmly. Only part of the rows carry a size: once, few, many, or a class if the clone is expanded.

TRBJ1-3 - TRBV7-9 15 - TGTGCCAGCAGCCCACAGGGTGACTTTGGAAACACCATATATTTT CASSPQGDFGNTIYF
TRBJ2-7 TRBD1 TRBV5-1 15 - TGCGCCAGCAGGTCGACAGGGGGACCCTCCTACGAGCAGTACTTC CASRSTGGPSYEQYF
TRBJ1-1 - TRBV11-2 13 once TGTGCCAGCAGCTTAAATCAGTTCACTGAAGCTTTCTTT CASSLNQFTEAFF
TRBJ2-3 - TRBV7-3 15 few TGTGCCAGCAGCTCAAGGGGGGGGAGCACAGATACGCAGTATTTT CASSSRGGSTDTQYF
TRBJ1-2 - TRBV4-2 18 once TGTGCCAGCAGCCAAGATAGGGGAGGGCCAGGCGTTAGCTATGGCTACACCTTC CASSQDRGGPGVSYGYTF
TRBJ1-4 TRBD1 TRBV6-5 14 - TGTGCCAGCAGTGGGACAGTACCTAATGAAAAACTGTTTTTT CASSGTVPNEKLFF
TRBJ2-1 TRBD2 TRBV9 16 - TGTGCCAGCAGCGTAGTGCGGGGGGGGTCCTACAATGAGCAGTTCTTC CASSVVRGGSYNEQFF
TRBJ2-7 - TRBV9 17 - TGTGCCAGCAGCGTAGAATCGAGAGACACCGACATACACCCGCAGTACTTC CASSVESRDTDIHPQYF
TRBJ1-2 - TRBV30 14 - TGTGCCTGGAGTATAAGGGGTGGTCCTAATGGCTACACCTTC CAWSIRGGPNGYTF
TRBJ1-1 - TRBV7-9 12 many TGTGCCAGCAGCTTAGGTAGCAGTGAAGCTTTCTTT CASSLGSSEAFF
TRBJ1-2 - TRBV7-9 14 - TGTTCCAGCAGCCGAGACAGGACCCTAGGGGGCTACACCTTC CSSSRDRTLGGYTF
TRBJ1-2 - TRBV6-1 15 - TGTGCCAGCAGACCCAGACCAAGGCTGGGGGGTGGCTACACCTTC CASRPRPRLGGGYTF
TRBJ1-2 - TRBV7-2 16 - TGTGCCAGCAGCTTTGGATTCAACCAGGGAAGCTATGGCTACACCTTC CASSFGFNQGSYGYTF
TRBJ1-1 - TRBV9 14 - TGTGCCAGCAGCCGGGGAAAATCGAACACTGAAGCTTTCTTT CASSRGKSNTEAFF
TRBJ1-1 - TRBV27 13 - TGTGCCAGCGGCGGGTCAGCGAACACTGAAGCTTTCTTT CASGGSANTEAFF
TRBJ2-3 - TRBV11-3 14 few TGTGCCAGCAGCTTAGGAGGAGGGTCAGATACGCAGTATTTT CASSLGGGSDTQYF
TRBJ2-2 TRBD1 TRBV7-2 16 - TGTGCCAGCAGCGAGGACAGGGTTGCCCTGGGAGGGGAGCTGTTTTTT CASSEDRVALGGELFF
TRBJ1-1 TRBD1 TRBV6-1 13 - TGTGCCAGCAGTACGACAGGGAGGACTGAAGCTTTCTTT CASSTTGRTEAFF
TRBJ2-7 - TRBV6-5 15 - TGTGCCAGCAGTTACTCCCACCAGGGGACCTACGAGCAGTACTTC CASSYSHQGTYEQYF
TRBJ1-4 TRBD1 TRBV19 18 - TGTGCCAGTAGTATCGGGGGGGACAGCGTTGCAACTAATGAAAAACTGTTTTTT CASSIGGDSVATNEKLFF
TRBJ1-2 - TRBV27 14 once TGTGCCAGCAGTCTCAACAGAGCTAACTATGGCTACACCTTC CASSLNRANYGYTF
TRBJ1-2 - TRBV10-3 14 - TGTGCCATCAGTGACAGGGAAGGGAACTATGGCTACACCTTC CAISDREGNYGYTF
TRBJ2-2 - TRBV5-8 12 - TGTGCCAGCAGCCGGAACACCGGGGAGCTGTTTTTT CASSRNTGELFF
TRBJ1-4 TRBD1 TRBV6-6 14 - TGTGCCAGCAGTCGAGGGGGCGGCTTAGAAAAACTGTTTTTT CASSRGGGLEKLFF
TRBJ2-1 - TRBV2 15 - TGTGCCAGCAGTGATGGAGGAAGTACCTACAATGAGCAGTTCTTC CASSDGGSTYNEQFF
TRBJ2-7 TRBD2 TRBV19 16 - TGTGCCAGTAGTATCCCAGCCCGGGGGGGTAGATACGAGCAGTACTTC CASSIPARGGRYEQYF
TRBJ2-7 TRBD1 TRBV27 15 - TGTGCCAGCAGTTTAAAGTCAGGGGGCTTCTACGAGCAGTACTTC CASSLKSGGFYEQYF
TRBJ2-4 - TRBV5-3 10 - TGTGCCAGAAGCTTGGGGGAGTCTTACTTC CARSLGESYF
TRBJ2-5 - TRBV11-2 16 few TGTGCCAGCAGCTTAGTGTTTGGTCGGTCCCAAGAGACCCAGTACTTC CASSLVFGRSQETQYF
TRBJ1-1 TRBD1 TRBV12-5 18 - TGTGCTAGTGTTCCCCTCCCTTCCCGGGACAGGGGAAACACTGAAGCTTTCTTT CASVPLPSRDRGNTEAFF
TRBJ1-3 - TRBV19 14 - TGTGCCAGTGCACAGCCCTTCCCTGGAAACACCATATATTTT CASAQPFPGNTIYF
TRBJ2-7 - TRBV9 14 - TGTGCCAGCAGCGGGGGGGGCAGGGGTTACGAGCAGTACTTC CASSGGGRGYEQYF
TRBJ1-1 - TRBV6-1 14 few TGTGCCAGCACACTCAGGCGGGGGAGCACTGAAGCTTTCTTT CASTLRRGSTEAFF
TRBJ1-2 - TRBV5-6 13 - TGTGCCAGCAGCCCCGCCTCCGGCTATGGCTACACCTTC CASSPASGYGYTF
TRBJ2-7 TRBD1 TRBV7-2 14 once TGTGCCAGCAGCTTTTCCAGGGGGTTGTACGAGCAGTACTTC CASSFSRGLYEQYF
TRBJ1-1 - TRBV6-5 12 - TGTGCCAGCAGTGGGCTCGGGGCTGAAGCTTTCTTT CASSGLGAEAFF
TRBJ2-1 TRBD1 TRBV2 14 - TGTGCCAGCAGCCACGACAGGGTACTAGGTGAGCAGTTCTTC CASSHDRVLGEQFF
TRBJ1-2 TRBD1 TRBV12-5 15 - TGTGCTAGTGGCACCGGGACAGGGATGTACTATGGCTACACCTTC CASGTGTGMYYGYTF
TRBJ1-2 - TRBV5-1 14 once TGCGCCAGCAGCCCGGCGGGCAGCTCCTATGGCTACACCTTC CASSPAGSSYGYTF
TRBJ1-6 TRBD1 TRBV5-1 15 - TGCGCCAGCAGCCAGGGACAGAACTATAATTCACCCCTCCACTTT CASSQGQNYNSPLHF
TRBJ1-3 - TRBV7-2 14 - TGTGCCAGCAGCTTAGGAGGATATGGAAACACCATATATTTT CASSLGGYGNTIYF
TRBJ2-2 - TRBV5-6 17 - TGTGCCAGCAGCTTACGACAGGCGCTTAGGGGGACCGGGGAGCTGTTTTTT CASSLRQALRGTGELFF
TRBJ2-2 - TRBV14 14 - TGTGCCAGCAGCCTCAGGGGCGGGACCGGGGAGCTGTTTTTT CASSLRGGTGELFF
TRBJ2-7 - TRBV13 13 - TGTGCCAGCAGCTTAGGGCAGAACTACGAGCAGTACTTC CASSLGQNYEQYF
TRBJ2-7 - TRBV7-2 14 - TGTGCCAGCAGGGGACTTGCAGGGGGCTACGAGCAGTACTTC CASRGLAGGYEQYF
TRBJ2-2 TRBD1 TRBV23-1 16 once TGCGCCAGCAGTCAAAAGAAGACAGGGCGAACCGAGGAGCTGTTTTTT CASSQKKTGRTEELFF
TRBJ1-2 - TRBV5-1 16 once TGCGCCAGCAGCCTGGTAGGGGCGACGGAAAACTATGGCTACACCTTC CASSLVGATENYGYTF
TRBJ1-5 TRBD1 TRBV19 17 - TGTGCCAGCCACCCGGACAGGGGGAAGGGCAAGAATCAGCCCCAGCATTTT CASHPDRGKGKNQPQHF
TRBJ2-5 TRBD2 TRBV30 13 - TGTGCCTGGAGACGGACTAGCTTGGAGACCCAGTACTTC CAWRRTSLETQYF
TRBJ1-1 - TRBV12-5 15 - TGTGCTAGTGGTTTGGGGGATGGGAGGAACACTGAAGCTTTCTTT CASGLGDGRNTEAFF
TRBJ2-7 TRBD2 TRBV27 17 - TGTGCCAGCAGTCCCTTGGGACTAGCGGGGGGGTCCTACGAGCAGTACTTC CASSPLGLAGGSYEQYF
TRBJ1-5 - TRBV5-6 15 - TGTGCCAGCAGCCGAGTGGGGAGGGACAATCAGCCCCAGCATTTT CASSRVGRDNQPQHF
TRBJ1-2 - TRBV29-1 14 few TGCAGCACCCTGACAGATTTTTTAAACTATGGCTACACCTTC CSTLTDFLNYGYTF
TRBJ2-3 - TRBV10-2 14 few TGCGCCAGCAGTGAAAGGCTAGATAGAGATACGCAGTATTTT CASSERLDRDTQYF
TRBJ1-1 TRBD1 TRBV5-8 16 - TGTGCCAGCAGCTGGGGGGACAGGGTGGTTGCCACTGAAGCTTTCTTT CASSWGDRVVATEAFF
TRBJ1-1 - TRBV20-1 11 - TGCAGTGCTAGAGTCTTGTCCCAGGCTTTCTTT CSARVLSQAFF
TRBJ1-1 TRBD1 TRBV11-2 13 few TGTGCCAGCAGCTTAGATGGGACAGGGGAAGCTTTCTTT CASSLDGTGEAFF